The text below deals with one TCR beta chain. Antigen: not known. The CDR3 spans 14 residues. Germline CDR1 reads LGHNA; CDR2 reads YNFKEQ. V lost 3 bases and J lost 7, with 15 bases in between. The entry originates in a study of beta chain features in type 1 diabetes. Study results and limitations: There was a moderate but significant shortening of TCRB CDR3s in all four CD4+ subsets of Type 1 diabetes patients. Any role of HLA type in TCRB rearrangement remained unresolved here.

The isolated RNA, all of it, was reverse transcribed, so expressed TCRB transcripts were what got sequenced. Assay: immunoSEQ multiplex PCR; the TCRdb copy retains only in-frame clones and omits some. The sample records approximately 130,000 clones, around 16% being singletons. This chain links TRBV4-2 with TRBJ1-1; D is ambiguous. Sequencing was done on a sample of central memory CD4+ T cells from blood. The TCR was taken from a man between 18 and 29 years old with type 1 diabetes. In DNA, the CDR3 is TGTGCCAGCAGCCAGGCCCAAGGTGAGTGTGAAGCTTTCTTT. Residues: CASSQAQGECEAFF.